A single sample is the source of the 18 T cell receptor beta chains below, sequenced in a study of T cells in Graves' hyperthyroidism and ophthalmopathy. TCR beta CDR3 regions were amplified from RNA. Carried out on the TCR CDR3, a first-round RT-PCR used the HTBI primer set. TCRdb used MiXCR to reprocess the multiplex PCR reads, holding one entry per CDR3 protein. The sample lists roughly 630,000 distinct CDR3 sequences, more than 15% occurring once. Specimen: blood. These receptors were collected from a woman in her twenties or thirties with Graves' hyperthyroidism.

This chain links TRBV20-1 with TRBJ2-2; D uncertain. V was trimmed by 3 bases and J by 5 bases, leaving 19 bases between them. Germline CDR1 and CDR2: DFQATT and SNEGSKA (reference sequence). This CDR3 has 16 amino acids. The chain's CDR3 is CSASATPQLTTGELFF. The CDR3 DNA reads as TGCAGTGCTAGTGCGACCCCACAGCTAACTACCGGGGAGCTGTTTTTT.

The chain recombines TRBV12-3 or TRBV12-4 with TRBJ2-1; 11 bases are a match to TRBD2. The CDR3 loop spans 18 amino acids. The ends lost 0 bases at V and 0 bases at J; junction bases unmatched: 4. CDR3 amino acids: CASSLAISGRVSYNEQFF. In DNA, the CDR3 is TGTGCCAGCAGTTTAGCTATTAGCGGGAGGGTCTCCTACAATGAGCAGTTCTTC.

This clonotype was seen at least ten times. This chain uses TRBV7-9 with TRBJ2-3; perhaps TRBD2 as D (6 bases). Germline V CDR1 and CDR2: SEHNR, FQNEAQ (reference sequence). There are 18 residues in the CDR3. V gave up 0 bases and J gave up 6 bases, with 22 bases separating them. The CDR3 nucleotides read TGTGCCAGCAGCTTAGCAATGGTAGCGGAGTTGTGGGGGGATACGCAGTATTTT. Residues: CASSLAMVAELWGDTQYF. Combining the CDR3 with reference TRBV7-9 and TRBJ2-3 gives the whole variable domain DTGVSQNPRHKITKRGQNVTFRCDPISEHNRLYWYRQTLGQGPEFLTYFQNEAQLEKSRLLSDRFSAERPKGSFSTLEIQRTEQGDSAMYLCASSLAMVAELWGDTQYFGPGTRLTVL.

The chain uses TRBV10-2 and TRBJ2-1, with 7 bases matching TRBD2. V was pared by 6 bases and J by 5 bases, with 4 bases of the junction left unmatched. CDR3 length: 13 amino acids. Germline V lookup: CDR1 WSHSY, CDR2 SAAADI. The CDR3 DNA is TGCGCCAGCAGCGGGGAGGGTCACAATGAGCAGTTCTTC. Its translation is CASSGEGHNEQFF.

The J gene is TRBJ2-4, the V gene TRBV5-1; 11 positions match TRBD2. Germline-derived CDR1 and CDR2 are SGHRS and YFSETQ. Trimming took 2 bases from V and 0 from J; bases not matched to a gene: 4. The CDR3 spans 17 residues. CDR3 coding DNA: TGCGCCAGCAGCTTCCTAGCGGGAGGCCAAGCCAAAAACATTCAGTACTTC. Its translation is CASSFLAGGQAKNIQYF.

This clonotype was counted many times. The chain combines TRBV9 with TRBJ2-1; D is uncertain. Per the germline V gene, CDR1 is SGDLS and CDR2 is YYNGEE. CDR3 length: 14 amino acids. Trimming took 4 bases from V and 0 from J, leaving 8 bases between them. The CDR3 DNA follows: TGTGCCAGCAGCCCGTTGAACTCCTACAATGAGCAGTTCTTC. Its translation is CASSPLNSYNEQFF.

The V and J genes are TRBV30 and TRBJ2-1; a weak D match, TRBD2 (6 bases). The V gene's germline CDR1 is GTSNPN and CDR2 SVGIG (reference sequence). CDR3 length: 13 amino acids. Trimming cost V 4 bases and J 9 bases, with 16 bases left between them. This chain's CDR3 is CAWTATSSSEQFF. In DNA, the CDR3 is TGTGCCTGGACGGCGACTAGTTCGAGTGAGCAGTTCTTC.

In this sample, this clonotype turned up many times. This chain uses TRBV27 with TRBJ2-3; 12 nucleotides align to TRBD2. Germline loops: CDR1 MNHEY, CDR2 SMNVEV (reference sequence). V gave up 9 bases and J gave up 6 bases; unmatched junction bases: 19. The CDR3 totals 18 residues. The CDR3 spells CASKGGTGRLAGVDTQYF. The CDR3 bases are TGTGCCAGTAAAGGGGGGACAGGAAGACTAGCGGGAGTGGATACGCAGTATTTT.

This clonotype was counted at least ten times. The chain uses TRBV20-1 and TRBJ2-7; TRBD2 matches 11 bases. The junction had 11 bases not matched to a gene; V was cut back by 3 bases and J by 1 base. The germline V gene encodes CDR1 DFQATT and CDR2 SNEGSKA (reference sequence). The CDR3 runs to 17 residues. CDR3 DNA: TGCAGTGCTAGGAGGGGTTTAGCGGGAGGGAGTTCCTACGAGCAGTACTTC. Its translation: CSARRGLAGGSSYEQYF.

This clonotype was recorded many times. V usage is TRBV29-1 and J usage is TRBJ2-2; D might be TRBD2 (5 bases). This CDR3 has 13 amino acids. The germline V gene has CDR1 SQVTM and CDR2 ANQGSEA. Trimming took 7 bases from V and 6 from J, leaving 15 bases between them. DNA for the CDR3: TGCAGCGGTCGGGGAGTCTCTCCCGGGGAGCTGTTTTTT. This gives the protein CSGRGVSPGELFF.

This clonotype has at least ten counts. The chain links TRBV2 to TRBJ2-1; TRBD2 agrees at 11 bases. The CDR3 covers 16 residues. Germline V gene data show CDR1 as SNHLY and CDR2 as FYNNEI. Losses at the gene ends were 6 bases for V and 6 bases for J; bases not matched to a gene: 10. CDR3 protein: CASRRTRTSGFNEQFF. The CDR3 DNA reads as TGTGCCAGCAGGCGAACTCGGACTAGCGGGTTCAATGAGCAGTTCTTC.

This clonotype has only a few counts. The rearrangement uses TRBV20-1 and TRBJ2-1; 16 bases match TRBD2. The CDR3 covers 21 residues. V was clipped by 0 bases and J by 2 bases; unmatched bases: 13. Germline loops: CDR1 DFQATT, CDR2 SNEGSKA (reference sequence). CDR3 residues: CSARDPTGLAGGELTYNEQFF. CDR3 coding DNA: TGCAGTGCTAGAGACCCAACGGGACTAGCGGGAGGGGAACTCACCTACAATGAGCAGTTCTTC.

Comments on this clonotype: A much larger clone differs by one base, so this may be a read error. This rearrangement joins TRBV6-5 to TRBJ2-7; 12 bases align to TRBD2. The CDR3 has 18 amino acids. Germline CDR1 MNHEY, CDR2 SVGAGI. CDR3 nucleotides: TGTACCAGCAGTTACTCGTTTTTGACTAGCGGGGGCTCCTACGAGCAGTACTTC. The encoded protein is CTSSYSFLTSGGSYEQYF.

This clonotype appeared many times. The V and J genes are TRBV12-3 or TRBV12-4 and TRBJ2-7; tentative D call: TRBD1 (6 bases). V shed 3 bases and J shed 3 bases, with 12 bases lying between them. The CDR3 is made up of 14 amino acids. CDR3 residues: CASSFSGTNYEQYF. In DNA form, the CDR3 reads TGTGCCAGCAGTTTCTCCGGGACAAACTACGAGCAGTACTTC.

This clonotype came up many times. This chain connects TRBV30 to TRBJ1-4; D call uncertain. Germline CDR1 reads GTSNPN; CDR2 reads SVGIG (reference sequence). The V end lost 0 bases, the J end lost 4 bases, and 9 bases lay between the germline ends. The CDR3 extends over 14 amino acids. The CDR3: CAWSVSQNNEKLFF. The CDR3 region has the DNA TGTGCCTGGAGTGTAAGCCAGAATAATGAAAAACTGTTTTTT.

The table lists this clonotype with many counts. V and J are TRBV6-1 and TRBJ2-1; 12 bases agree with TRBD2. From germline, CDR1 is MNHNS and CDR2 SASEGT. The CDR3 loop spans 16 amino acids. Trimming at V came to 6 bases and at J to 4 bases, leaving 7 bases not matched to a gene. This CDR3 reads CASRVWTSGDYNEQFF. The CDR3 DNA is TGTGCCAGCAGGGTCTGGACTAGCGGGGATTACAATGAGCAGTTCTTC.

This clonotype has a count of ten or more. This chain connects TRBV12-3 or TRBV12-4 to TRBJ1-5; D gene unclear. This CDR3 has 12 residues. Trimming shortened V by 5 bases and J by 7 bases, and 9 bases separated the two germline ends. CDR3 in DNA: TGTGCCAGCAGTACCCTCGGCCAGCCCCAGCATTTT. Encoded protein: CASSTLGQPQHF.

This clonotype was counted between two and nine times. V usage is TRBV10-3 and J usage is TRBJ2-3; D possibly corresponds to TRBD2 (5 bases). The ends were cut back, 6 bases at V and 3 bases at J, with 19 bases in the middle. The germline V gene has CDR1 ENHRY and CDR2 SYGVKD. This CDR3 spans 16 amino acids. The CDR3 reads CAIRGGYGGPTDTQYF. The CDR3 DNA sequence: TGTGCCATCAGAGGCGGTTACGGCGGGCCAACAGATACGCAGTATTTT.